Here is one TCR beta chain with its context. CDR3 size: 15 residues. From germline, CDR1 is SGHTA and CDR2 FQGNSA. Trimming pared 1 base from V and 2 bases from J, leaving 12 bases between. Treatment described: 15 to 20 received Ad26.COV2.S at low or high dose, single or two shots; 5 received placebo; per-sample allocation not given. Samples analyzed were those drawn on day 63 after the first vaccine or placebo injection. An adult of 18-55 years in Boston served as donor. The source of the sample is a study of Ad26.COV2.S vaccination and SARS-CoV-2 variants. Sequenced by immunoSEQ multiplex PCR; TCRdb stores in-frame clones only, minus some. This sample has about 680,000 clones, with roughly 90% found just once.

The sequencing here drew on peripheral blood, taken in a trial of Ad26.COV2.S vaccine versus placebo. The receptor was isolated from a person aged 18 to 65 who received the Ad26.COV2.S COVID-19 vaccine or a placebo. The chain uses TRBV7-2 and TRBJ2-7; D gene ambiguous. In nucleotides, the CDR3 is TGTGCCAGCAGCTTAGACGACACGATCACCTACGAGCAGTACTTC. Protein product: CASSLDDTITYEQYF.